The clone carrying this T cell receptor beta chain was observed a handful of times. Its specificity is unknown. The sample is drawn from a study of CD8+ T cells in alopecia areata. Study-wide findings and caveats: Alopecia totalis/universalis scalp especially showed more expanded CD8+ clones than normal scalp. Patients shared TCRs less clearly than mice did, possibly for HLA-related reasons.

The authors extracted RNA and reverse transcribed it into cDNA as the sequencing template. Repertoires were generated with immunoSEQ multiplex PCR, while TCRdb's copy carries only in-frame clones and drops some. The sample shows hundreds of thousands of clones, approximately 52% of them seen only once. The CDR3 contains 15 residues. Germline assignment: CDR1 SEHNR and CDR2 FQNEAQ (reference sequence). Trimming took 5 bases from V and 4 from J, leaving 17 bases between them. From alopecia areata patients, lesional scalp punch biopsies and peripheral blood were collected. It was from PBMCs that CD4+ and CD8+ T cells were sorted.

The sequenced sample was CD4+ T cells sorted from blood, obtained at week 0. The chain carries TRBV7-9 and TRBJ1-2, with D unresolved. The sequence was obtained from a human donor with alopecia areata. CDR3 sequence reads: CASSLVPGVPYGYTF. The CDR3 DNA reads as TGTGCCAGCAGCCTAGTTCCTGGGGTCCCCTATGGCTACACCTTC.